These T cell receptor beta chains were read from a single sample in a study of cytomegalovirus exposure and HLA in healthy donors. Sequencing used immunoSEQ multiplex PCR; TCRdb keeps in-frame clones, though not all of them. The table has roughly 120,000 clones, approximately 70% seen once; the top ten hold under 10%. Sample: PBMCs. The receptors were gathered from a man in his forties or fifties in good health and CMV-seronegative. Each CDR3 is given with its conserved first and last residue. A D gene is named only where the DNA matches it firmly. For some rows the clone size is stated as once, few or many, or as a class when expanded; others skip it.

DNA: TGTGCCAGCAGCTCCCGACAGGGCGGGTACGAGCAGTACTTC
CDR3: CASSSRQGGYEQYF
size: once
J: TRBJ2-7
V: TRBV7-2
D: TRBD1

DNA: TGTGCCAGCAGCTTTATGGACAGGGGCGCTGAAGCTTTCTTT
CDR3: CASSFMDRGAEAFF
size: NA
J: TRBJ1-1
V: TRBV7-8
D: TRBD1

DNA: TGTGCCAGCAGCCACAGGGGTTTGAACACTGAAGCTTTCTTT
CDR3: CASSHRGLNTEAFF
size: NA
J: TRBJ1-1
V: TRBV7-9
D: TRBD1

DNA: TGCGCCAGCAGCCAAAGCGGGACGGCACAAGAGACCCAGTACTTC
CDR3: CASSQSGTAQETQYF
size: NA
J: TRBJ2-5
V: TRBV4-1
D: TRBD2

DNA: TGTGCCAGCAGTTACTCGGTTGCGGGGGCTAGCAACAAGCAGTTCTTC
CDR3: CASSYSVAGASNKQFF
size: NA
J: TRBJ2-1
V: TRBV6-6
D: NA

DNA: TGTGCCAGCAGTCCTGGGCTCTCCTATAATTCACCCCTCCACTTT
CDR3: CASSPGLSYNSPLHF
size: few
J: TRBJ1-6
V: TRBV5-5
D: NA

DNA: TGTGCCAGCAGTGAAGCGAACAGGGTTGGCTACACCTTC
CDR3: CASSEANRVGYTF
size: NA
J: TRBJ1-2
V: TRBV6-1
D: NA

DNA: TGTGCCAGCAAACAGAGTAATTCACCCCTCCACTTT
CDR3: CASKQSNSPLHF
size: NA
J: TRBJ1-6
V: TRBV6-5
D: NA

DNA: TGTGCCAGCAGTTGGGACAAGGAGCCCGGAGCTTTCTTT
CDR3: CASSWDKEPGAFF
size: NA
J: TRBJ1-1
V: TRBV28
D: NA

DNA: TGCAGCGTTGCCTCAGGGCGTGAGCAGTACTTC
CDR3: CSVASGREQYF
size: NA
J: TRBJ2-7
V: TRBV29-1
D: NA

DNA: TGTGCCAGCTCACCTTCGGGACAGCCGACCTACGAGCAGTACTTC
CDR3: CASSPSGQPTYEQYF
size: few
J: TRBJ2-7
V: TRBV18
D: TRBD1

DNA: TGTGCCTGGAGTGTACAGGGAGGCAATCAGCCCCAGCATTTT
CDR3: CAWSVQGGNQPQHF
size: NA
J: TRBJ1-5
V: TRBV30
D: NA

DNA: TGTGCCAGCAGCTTAAGGGGTGGACAGGGGGGAGGCTACACCTTC
CDR3: CASSLRGGQGGGYTF
size: NA
J: TRBJ1-2
V: TRBV11-3
D: TRBD1

DNA: TGTGCCAGCAGCTTAGGCCTTTGGCTAGCGGGGGCTTTGGGAGAGCAGTACTTC
CDR3: CASSLGLWLAGALGEQYF
size: NA
J: TRBJ2-7
V: TRBV13
D: TRBD2

DNA: TGTGCCAGCAGCCAGGGGAGCACAGATACGCAGTATTTT
CDR3: CASSQGSTDTQYF
size: NA
J: TRBJ2-3
V: TRBV5-4
D: NA

DNA: TGTGCCAGCAAACGAGACTTCACAGATACGCAGTATTTT
CDR3: CASKRDFTDTQYF
size: NA
J: TRBJ2-3
V: TRBV2
D: NA

DNA: TGTTCCAGCAGCTTAGGGGGGGGGAGGGCTTTCTTT
CDR3: CSSSLGGGRAFF
size: NA
J: TRBJ1-1
V: TRBV7-9
D: NA

DNA: TGTGCCAGCAGTGATCAGGTTTGGAGTCCGGGAGGAAACACCATATATTTT
CDR3: CASSDQVWSPGGNTIYF
size: NA
J: TRBJ1-3
V: TRBV25-1
D: NA

DNA: TGTGCCAGCAGCTTAGCGACAGGGGGCATCACTGAAGCTTTCTTT
CDR3: CASSLATGGITEAFF
size: NA
J: TRBJ1-1
V: TRBV7-9
D: TRBD1

DNA: TGTGCCAGCAGCTATGCGGTAGAGCGGTACAATGAGCAATTCTTC
CDR3: CASSYAVERYNEQFF
size: once
J: TRBJ2-1
V: TRBV5-4
D: NA

DNA: TGTGCCAGCAGCTTCCGGGACACCGTCACAGATACGCAGTATTTT
CDR3: CASSFRDTVTDTQYF
size: NA
J: TRBJ2-3
V: TRBV5-4
D: NA

DNA: TGTGCCAGCAGTTCACCGGGACAGGCGGCCTACGAGCAGTACTTC
CDR3: CASSSPGQAAYEQYF
size: NA
J: TRBJ2-7
V: TRBV6-5
D: TRBD1

DNA: TGCGCCAGCCACAGGGATACGGGACAGAGGCAAGAGACCCAGTACTTC
CDR3: CASHRDTGQRQETQYF
size: NA
J: TRBJ2-5
V: TRBV5-1
D: TRBD1

DNA: TGTGCCAGCAGTTTTGTGTACAGGGGCAATCAGCCCCAGCATTTT
CDR3: CASSFVYRGNQPQHF
size: NA
J: TRBJ1-5
V: TRBV28
D: NA

DNA: TGTGCCAGCAGCTTTCCTGACAGAGCTGAAAAACTGTTTTTT
CDR3: CASSFPDRAEKLFF
size: NA
J: TRBJ1-4
V: TRBV7-9
D: NA

DNA: TGCAGCGTCTACAATCCCAACAGGCCCCAAGAGACCCAGTACTTC
CDR3: CSVYNPNRPQETQYF
size: NA
J: TRBJ2-5
V: TRBV29-1
D: NA

DNA: TGCGCCAGCAGCTCCGGGACAGGGGTAGGTGCTGAAGCTTTCTTT
CDR3: CASSSGTGVGAEAFF
size: NA
J: TRBJ1-1
V: TRBV4-3
D: TRBD1

DNA: TGTGCCAGCAGTGAAGGCGGGGGGGCCCGACCTACGAGGCAGTACTTC
CDR3: CASSEGGGARPTRQYF
size: few
J: TRBJ2-5
V: TRBV2
D: TRBD2

DNA: TGTGCCAGCGCAAGCTCAGGGTCTGAAGCTTTCTTT
CDR3: CASASSGSEAFF
size: few
J: TRBJ1-1
V: TRBV18
D: NA

DNA: TGTGCCAGCAGCCTACTAGCCAATGAGCAGTTCTTC
CDR3: CASSLLANEQFF
size: NA
J: TRBJ2-1
V: TRBV6-6
D: NA

DNA: TGTGCCAGCAGTTACTCAGCGGGGGGCAAGCCCAATGAGCAGTTCTTC
CDR3: CASSYSAGGKPNEQFF
size: NA
J: TRBJ2-1
V: TRBV6-6
D: TRBD2

DNA: TGTGCCAGCTGGGGAGGACAGGGAAATTATCAGCCCCAGCATTTT
CDR3: CASWGGQGNYQPQHF
size: NA
J: TRBJ1-5
V: TRBV28
D: TRBD1

DNA: TGCGCCAGCAGCCATAATACACAGGGGAACACTGAAGCTTTCTTT
CDR3: CASSHNTQGNTEAFF
size: NA
J: TRBJ1-1
V: TRBV4-3
D: NA

DNA: TGTGCCAGCAGTTCGGGGGACAGGGCCTCGGGCACTGAAGCTTTCTTT
CDR3: CASSSGDRASGTEAFF
size: NA
J: TRBJ1-1
V: TRBV28
D: TRBD1

DNA: TGTGCCAGCAGCTTAGGTCAGGGTCAGGGGGTTTCCTACGAGCAGTACTTC
CDR3: CASSLGQGQGVSYEQYF
size: NA
J: TRBJ2-7
V: TRBV7-8
D: TRBD1

DNA: TGTGCCAGCAGGGGGGACTCCCCGAGAGCTTTCTTT
CDR3: CASRGDSPRAFF
size: NA
J: TRBJ1-1
V: TRBV2
D: NA

DNA: TGTGCCGGTTCACATAGCGGGGGGGCCTACGAGCAGTACTTC
CDR3: CAGSHSGGAYEQYF
size: NA
J: TRBJ2-7
V: TRBV6-1
D: TRBD2

DNA: TGTGCCACCAGCAGAGACAGGGGCGCTCGGGCTAACTATGGCTACACCTTC
CDR3: CATSRDRGARANYGYTF
size: NA
J: TRBJ1-2
V: TRBV15
D: NA

DNA: TGTTCCAGCAGCTCACTTCCGGGACAGGGGCCCGACAATCAGCCCCAGCATTTT
CDR3: CSSSSLPGQGPDNQPQHF
size: NA
J: TRBJ1-5
V: TRBV7-9
D: TRBD1

DNA: TGTGCCAGCAGCACCGGAGGGACAGCAGCTTATAATTCACCCCTCCACTTT
CDR3: CASSTGGTAAYNSPLHF
size: few
J: TRBJ1-6
V: TRBV9
D: TRBD1

DNA: TGTGCCAGCAGCGGAGGACAGGGAACCAGTCAGCCCCAGCATTTT
CDR3: CASSGGQGTSQPQHF
size: NA
J: TRBJ1-5
V: TRBV5-8
D: TRBD1

DNA: TGCGCCAGCGGACTGGAGGACCCTACAGACGATGAGCAGTTCTTC
CDR3: CASGLEDPTDDEQFF
size: NA
J: TRBJ2-1
V: TRBV5-1
D: NA

DNA: TGTGCCAGCGTGACGGGGGGGAGGAGTACGCAGTATTTT
CDR3: CASVTGGRSTQYF
size: few
J: TRBJ2-3
V: TRBV2
D: TRBD2

DNA: TGTGCCAGCAGTCCAACTGGGGTTATCAGGATGGGACTAGGGGTCGATGAGCAGTTCTTC
CDR3: CASSPTGVIRMGLGVDEQFF
size: NA
J: TRBJ2-1
V: TRBV27
D: TRBD2

DNA: TGCGCCAGCAGCCAAGACGGGACAGGGTTCAATGAGCAGTTCTTC
CDR3: CASSQDGTGFNEQFF
size: NA
J: TRBJ2-1
V: TRBV4-3
D: TRBD1

DNA: TGTGCCTCGACTAGCGGGGGGCCCAATGAGCAGTTCTTC
CDR3: CASTSGGPNEQFF
size: NA
J: TRBJ2-1
V: TRBV30
D: TRBD2

DNA: TGTGCCAGCAGTCCGAGGACTAGCGGGGGGGCGACAGATACGCAGTATTTT
CDR3: CASSPRTSGGATDTQYF
size: once
J: TRBJ2-3
V: TRBV27
D: TRBD2

DNA: TGTGCCAGCAGCCCAGCCGGGGGAACTAATGAAAAACTGTTTTTT
CDR3: CASSPAGGTNEKLFF
size: NA
J: TRBJ1-4
V: TRBV9
D: NA

DNA: TGTGCCTGGAGGCAACGACCTGGGAGGTTTCTCTCTGGAAACACCATATATTTT
CDR3: CAWRQRPGRFLSGNTIYF
size: few
J: TRBJ1-3
V: TRBV30
D: NA

DNA: TGTGCCAGCAGCTCGACAGGGGGGGTTGGCACTGAAGCTTTCTTT
CDR3: CASSSTGGVGTEAFF
size: NA
J: TRBJ1-1
V: TRBV9
D: TRBD1